The 29 T cell receptor beta chains in this list originate from one sample, sequenced in a study of T-cell memory formation after mild COVID-19. MiXCR, applied by TCRdb to the 5' RACE reads, yields one record per CDR3 protein. The repertoire includes around 250,000 distinct CDR3 sequences, approximately 10% of them detected once, and around 20% sits in the top ten. Sequences were obtained from PBMCs or a T cell subset sorted from them (not recorded which). These receptors were taken from a man aged 18 to 29 who had mild COVID-19 (a few samples of this study predate the infection). Cell type and time point are not known.

The rearrangement joins TRBV6-2 or TRBV6-3 to TRBJ2-7; D perhaps matches TRBD2 (5 bases). The CDR3 sequence is 12 residues long. V was clipped by 5 bases and J by 4 bases, with 9 bases between them. Germline-derived CDR1 and CDR2 are MNHEY and SVGEGT. The CDR3 reads CASSPRGYEQYV. CDR3 sequence (DNA): TGTGCCAGCAGTCCCCGGGGATACGAGCAGTACGTC.

This clonotype was picked up a small number of times. This sequence joins TRBV7-2 and TRBJ1-4; D gene unclear. CDR1 is SGHTA and CDR2 is FQGNSA in the germline V gene. The CDR3 sequence is 15 residues long. Trimming removed 2 bases from V and 3 bases from J, with 10 bases in between. CDR3 sequence (DNA): TGTGCCAGCAGCTTACAGGTGGCGGCTAATGAAAAACTGTTTTTT. It yields the protein CASSLQVAANEKLFF. Together with reference TRBV7-2 and TRBJ1-4, the CDR3 gives the full variable domain: GAGVSQSPSNKVTEKGKDVELRCDPISGHTALYWYRQSLGQGLEFLIYFQGNSAPDKSGLPSDRFSAERTGGSVSTLTIQRTQQEDSAVYLCASSLQVAANEKLFFGSGTQLSVL.

This clonotype has more than one count but fewer than ten. The rearrangement links TRBV27 to TRBJ1-1; D ambiguous. There are 12 residues in the CDR3. The germline V and J ends were trimmed by 9 bases and 3 bases, with 11 bases remaining between them. Per the germline V gene, CDR1 is MNHEY and CDR2 is SMNVEV (reference sequence). This chain's CDR3 is CASTNGYTEAFF. CDR3 bases: TGTGCCAGTACCAATGGGTACACTGAAGCTTTCTTT.

The chain links TRBV13 to TRBJ2-1; 9 bases align to TRBD1. The CDR3 is made up of 15 amino acids. J gave up 3 bases and V 6 bases, and 6 bases lay outside the gene matches. CDR1 and CDR2 (germline): PRHDT, FYEKMQ (reference sequence). The chain's CDR3 is CASRLTGGGYNEQFF. The CDR3, as DNA: TGTGCCAGCAGACTAACAGGGGGCGGCTACAATGAGCAGTTCTTC.

This clonotype was detected many times. The rearrangement links TRBV4-3 to TRBJ2-2; 9 nucleotides line up with TRBD2. The V gene end was trimmed by 0 bases and the J gene end by 6 bases; junction bases not matched to a gene: 2. The CDR3 consists of 15 residues. Germline V gene lookup returns CDR1 LGHNA and CDR2 YSLEER. The CDR3 reads CASSQEGTSPGELFF. As DNA, the CDR3 is TGCGCCAGCAGCCAAGAAGGGACTAGCCCCGGGGAGCTGTTTTTT.

This chain connects TRBV5-1 to TRBJ1-4, with 8 bases fitting TRBD1. This CDR3 spans 15 amino acids. V was pared by 1 base and J by 8 bases, with 7 bases of the junction left unmatched. Germline lookup yields CDR1 SGHRS and CDR2 YFSETQ. CDR3 in DNA: TGCGCCAGCAGCTTGCGAGAGACAGGGGACGAAAAACTGTTTTTT. Translated: CASSLRETGDEKLFF. Based on the CDR3 plus reference TRBV5-1 and TRBJ1-4, the full variable domain is KAGVTQTPRYLIKTRGQQVTLSCSPISGHRSVSWYQQTPGQGLQFLFEYFSETQRNKGNFPGRFSGRQFSNSRSEMNVSTLELGDSALYLCASSLRETGDEKLFFGSGTQLSVL.

The rearrangement joins TRBV3-1 to TRBJ1-6; 9 bases are a match to TRBD1. Germline-derived CDR1 and CDR2 are LGHDT and YNNKEL (reference sequence). V trimming: 1 base; J trimming: 10 bases; junction bases outside the gene matches: 11. This CDR3 is built from 17 residues. The CDR3 sequence: CASSQAPQGQGGSPLHF. The CDR3 DNA is TGTGCCAGCAGCCAAGCCCCACAGGGACAGGGTGGATCACCCCTCCACTTT.

The table lists this clonotype with a few counts. The chain joins TRBV5-1 to TRBJ2-1; TRBD2 agrees at 9 bases. The V segment lost 4 bases and the J segment 4 bases; nucleotides outside the gene matches: 12. The CDR3 spans 17 residues. Germline lookup yields CDR1 SGHRS and CDR2 YFSETQ. CDR3 loop: CASSGSTSGTIYNEQFF. In DNA, the CDR3 is TGCGCCAGCAGCGGCTCGACTAGCGGAACGATTTACAATGAGCAGTTCTTC.

The V and J genes are TRBV12-3 or TRBV12-4 and TRBJ2-1; 9 bases line up with TRBD2. V lost 4 bases and J lost 7; bases outside the gene matches: 8. The CDR3 loop spans 15 amino acids. The CDR3 DNA is TGTGCCAGCAGTTCCAGCCCAGCGGGGGGAAATGAGCAGTTCTTC. Residues: CASSSSPAGGNEQFF.

This clonotype was observed a few times. The chain links TRBV2 to TRBJ1-3; TRBD1 is a possible D gene (5 bases). This CDR3 is built from 13 residues. Germline CDR1 reads SNHLY; CDR2 reads FYNNEI. Trimming took 8 bases from V and 8 from J, leaving 16 bases between them. The CDR3 coding sequence is TGTGCCAGCCTGGGACCTTATGCTGACACCATATATTTT. Translated, it gives CASLGPYADTIYF.

In this sample, this clonotype turned up a few times. This sequence joins TRBV7-9 and TRBJ1-2; the D gene is possibly TRBD1 (6 bases). Deletions cut 3 bases from V and 3 bases from J, with 14 bases between. Germline V lookup: CDR1 SEHNR, CDR2 FQNEAQ (reference sequence). CDR3 length: 15 amino acids. This CDR3 is CASSFVLRTDYGYTF. CDR3 in DNA: TGTGCCAGCAGCTTCGTTCTAAGGACAGACTATGGCTACACCTTC.

This clonotype showed up just a few times. This chain links TRBV7-3 with TRBJ2-1; D uncertain. CDR1 and CDR2 (germline): SGHTA, FQGTGA. This CDR3 spans 13 amino acids. V shed 5 bases and J shed 7 bases, with 12 bases lying between them. The CDR3 sequence is CASSQTLRNEQFF. CDR3 nucleotide sequence: TGTGCCAGCAGCCAGACCCTACGGAATGAGCAGTTCTTC. The full variable domain, in which reference TRBV7-3 and TRBJ2-1 provide the parts outside the CDR3, is GAGVSQTPSNKVTEKGKYVELRCDPISGHTALYWYRQSLGQGPEFLIYFQGTGAADDSGLPNDRFFAVRPEGSVSTLKIQRTERGDSAVYLCASSQTLRNEQFFGPGTRLTVL.

The chain employs TRBV6-5 and TRBJ1-6; 7 nucleotides align to TRBD1. V dropped 4 bases and J dropped 10; count of bases not matched to a gene: 7. Germline CDR1 and CDR2: MNHEY and SVGAGI. This CDR3 region has 14 residues. The DNA for the CDR3 is TGTGCCAGCAGTTCGACAGGGTTAAACTCACCCCTCCACTTT. Translating it yields CASSSTGLNSPLHF.

The sample holds many counts of this clonotype. The chain couples TRBV12-3 or TRBV12-4 to TRBJ1-2; weak D call: TRBD1 (5 bases). The CDR3 is 15 amino acids. V was clipped by 1 base and J by 8 bases, with 17 bases between them. This CDR3 reads CASSLGSPRGWGYTF. Written as DNA, the CDR3 is TGTGCCAGCAGTTTAGGGTCGCCTAGGGGTTGGGGCTACACCTTC.

This clonotype appeared many times. The V call is TRBV5-1, the J call TRBJ2-5; weak D call: TRBD1 (5 bases). This CDR3 spans 14 amino acids. Trimming stripped 4 bases from V and 1 base from J, with 11 bases between. Germline V gives CDR1 SGHRS, CDR2 YFSETQ. The CDR3 loop is CASSPRVAQETQYF. Here the CDR3 DNA reads TGCGCCAGCAGCCCCAGGGTGGCCCAAGAGACCCAGTACTTC.

The chain carries TRBV6-5 and TRBJ2-7, with a tentative D call TRBD2 (6 bases). V dropped 5 bases and J dropped 7 bases, with 18 bases sitting between them. The germline V gene encodes CDR1 MNHEY and CDR2 SVGAGI. The CDR3 covers 14 residues. CDR3 DNA sequence: TGTGCCAGCAGTCCCGGGACTTGGGGGATGGAGCAGTACTTC. This gives the protein CASSPGTWGMEQYF.

V is TRBV5-1 and J is TRBJ1-1, with D perhaps TRBD1 (5 bases). Germline V gene sequence: CDR1 SGHRS, CDR2 YFSETQ. The length of the CDR3 is 15 residues. V shed 1 base and J shed 0 bases, with 10 bases lying between them. The chain's CDR3 is CASSLSTVLNTEAFF. CDR3 nucleotides: TGCGCCAGCAGCTTGTCGACAGTCCTGAACACTGAAGCTTTCTTT.

The chain carries TRBV7-9 and TRBJ2-3; D perhaps matches TRBD2 (5 bases). The CDR3 sequence is 15 residues long. Germline V gene data show CDR1 as SEHNR and CDR2 as FQNEAQ (reference sequence). The V end lost 8 bases, the J end lost 3 bases, and 18 bases lay between the germline ends. The CDR3 is CASLRAVGSTDTQYF. The CDR3 coding sequence is TGTGCCAGCTTGAGGGCGGTTGGGTCAACAGATACGCAGTATTTT.

This clonotype appeared a few times. This rearrangement joins TRBV12-3 or TRBV12-4 to TRBJ1-5; 9 bases line up with TRBD1. The trim removed 5 bases at V and 9 bases at J, leaving 8 bases unmatched. The CDR3 spans 14 residues. As DNA, the CDR3 is TGTGCCAGCAGTCTTAGGACAGGGGTTACGCCCCAGCATTTT. Translating gives CASSLRTGVTPQHF.

This clonotype was counted between two and nine times. This sequence joins TRBV25-1 and TRBJ1-4; D might be TRBD1 (6 bases). The CDR3 is 12 residues long. The V gene's germline CDR1 is MGHDK and CDR2 SYGVNS. The germline V and J ends were trimmed by 6 bases and 5 bases, with 7 bases remaining between them. CDR3 bases: TGTGCCAGCAGGCAGGGGAATGAAAAACTGTTTTTT. This gives the protein CASRQGNEKLFF.

Many counts were recorded for this clonotype. This chain connects TRBV20-1 to TRBJ2-3; 7 nucleotides align to TRBD2. The germline CDR1 and CDR2 sequences are DFQATT and SNEGSKA (reference sequence). The trim removed 3 bases at V and 2 bases at J, leaving 11 bases unmatched. The CDR3 consists of 16 residues. The CDR3 reads CSASTAGDLDTDTQYF. CDR3 bases: TGCAGTGCTAGTACGGCGGGGGACTTGGACACAGATACGCAGTATTTT.

The chain has TRBV20-1 and TRBJ1-1; TRBD1 matches at 7 bases. With 0 bases clipped from V and 5 bases from J, the junction kept 9 bases outside the gene matches. There are 15 residues in the CDR3. Per the germline V gene, CDR1 is DFQATT and CDR2 is SNEGSKA (reference sequence). The CDR3 nucleotides are TGCAGTGCTAGAGATCCGACAGGGCTGGGAACTGAAGCTTTCTTT. It yields the protein CSARDPTGLGTEAFF.

This clonotype was seen a few times. A junction end diverges from the germline sequence, so it may reflect a read error. The rearrangement joins TRBV5-1 to TRBJ2-2; a possible D gene is TRBD2 (5 bases). CDR1 SGHRS and CDR2 YFSETQ come from the germline V gene. The CDR3 loop spans 15 amino acids. CDR3 nucleotide sequence: TGCGCCAGCAGCTTGGAGTCGGGGAACGCCGGGGAGCTGTTTTTT. Translation gives CASSLESGNAGELFF.

This clonotype showed up many times. The V gene is TRBV9, the J gene TRBJ2-7; D tentatively fits TRBD1 or TRBD2 (5 bases each). The CDR3 sequence is 15 residues long. V dropped 0 bases and J dropped 2 bases, with 12 bases sitting between them. The germline gives CDR1 SGDLS, CDR2 YYNGEE. The CDR3, as DNA: TGTGCCAGCAGCGTAGCTGGGACGGACCCCTACGAGCAGTACTTC. Its protein is CASSVAGTDPYEQYF.

The chain employs TRBV4-1 and TRBJ1-4; 10 positions agree with TRBD1. Germline CDR1 MGHRA, CDR2 YSYEKL. V shed 1 base, J shed 6 bases, and the junction held 5 bases outside the gene matches. The CDR3 has 16 amino acids. CDR3 coding DNA: TGCGCCAGCAGCCAAGGGGTCGGGACAGGGGATGAAAAACTGTTTTTT. This encodes CASSQGVGTGDEKLFF.

This clonotype turned up a few times. The chain recombines TRBV7-9 with TRBJ2-7; D remains unclear. CDR1 and CDR2 (germline): SEHNR, FQNEAQ (reference sequence). The CDR3 totals 13 residues. The V end lost 1 base, the J end lost 3 bases, and 7 bases lay between the germline ends. In DNA form, the CDR3 reads TGTGCCAGCAGCTTAGAATTAAACTACGAGCAGTACTTC. Its protein is CASSLELNYEQYF.

This clonotype was seen many times. This chain connects TRBV27 to TRBJ1-6, with D unresolved. The length of the CDR3 is 12 residues. Looked up from germline, CDR1 is MNHEY and CDR2 is SMNVEV (reference sequence). Trimming left V 5 bases short and J 9 bases short, with 8 bases between. The CDR3 here is CASSEPGSPLHF. Written as DNA, the CDR3 is TGTGCCAGCAGTGAGCCAGGTTCACCCCTCCACTTT.

This clonotype was seen a handful of times. The rearrangement links TRBV12-3 or TRBV12-4 to TRBJ2-3; D is tentatively TRBD1 or TRBD2 (5 bases each). Trimming removed 3 bases at V and 6 bases at J, with 22 bases between. The CDR3 is made up of 17 amino acids. The CDR3 region is CASSFGWAAGRGDTQYF. CDR3 coding DNA: TGTGCCAGCAGTTTCGGTTGGGCGGCAGGGAGAGGGGATACGCAGTATTTT.

This clonotype was seen a handful of times. The chain has TRBV6-5 and TRBJ2-7; D unclear. V was clipped by 6 bases and J by 2 bases, with 17 bases between them. CDR3 length: 15 amino acids. Germline V gene data show CDR1 as MNHEY and CDR2 as SVGAGI. The CDR3 loop reads CASRTGQELTYEQYF. The CDR3 region has the DNA TGTGCCAGCAGGACCGGGCAGGAGCTGACCTACGAGCAGTACTTC.